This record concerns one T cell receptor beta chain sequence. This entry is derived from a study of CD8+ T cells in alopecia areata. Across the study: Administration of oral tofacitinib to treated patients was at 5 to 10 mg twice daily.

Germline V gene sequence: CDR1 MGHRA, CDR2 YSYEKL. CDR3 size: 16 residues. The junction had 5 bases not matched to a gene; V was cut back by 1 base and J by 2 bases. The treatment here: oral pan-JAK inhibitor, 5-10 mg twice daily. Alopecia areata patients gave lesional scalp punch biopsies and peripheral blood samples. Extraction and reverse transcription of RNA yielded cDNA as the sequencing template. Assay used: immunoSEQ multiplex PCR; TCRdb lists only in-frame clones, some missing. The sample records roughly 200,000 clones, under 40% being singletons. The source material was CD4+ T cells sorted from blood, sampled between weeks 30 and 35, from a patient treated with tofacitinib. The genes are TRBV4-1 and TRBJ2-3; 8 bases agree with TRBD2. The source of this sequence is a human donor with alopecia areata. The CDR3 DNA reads TGCGCCAGCAGCCAAGGAGCGGGGGAGTTCACAGATACGCAGTATTTT. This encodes CASSQGAGEFTDTQYF.